The following is a T cell receptor (beta chain) sequence with its context. Its specificity is not known. The CDR3 sequence is 14 residues long. The junction had 4 bases not matched to a gene; V was cut back by 5 bases and J by 2 bases. Germline CDR1 is SGHTA and CDR2 is FQGNSA. This record comes from a study of cytomegalovirus exposure and HLA in healthy donors. It was with 60 Vbeta and 13 Jbeta primers that the PCR ran. Clones were read by immunoSEQ multiplex PCR, and TCRdb kept only the in-frame ones, dropping some. This table holds 200,000 or so clones. General observations from the study: When analyzed later, the rates of TCR association showed variation by HLA locus, with DRB1 the most and HLA-C the fewest.

The V gene is TRBV7-2, the J gene TRBJ2-3, with 7 bases aligning to TRBD1. The sample consisted of PBMCs. This TCR was recovered from a girl aged 2 to 9 in good health and CMV-seropositive. The CDR3 loop reads CASSAGTATDTQYF. CDR3 nucleotides: TGTGCCAGCAGCGCAGGGACAGCCACAGATACGCAGTATTTT.